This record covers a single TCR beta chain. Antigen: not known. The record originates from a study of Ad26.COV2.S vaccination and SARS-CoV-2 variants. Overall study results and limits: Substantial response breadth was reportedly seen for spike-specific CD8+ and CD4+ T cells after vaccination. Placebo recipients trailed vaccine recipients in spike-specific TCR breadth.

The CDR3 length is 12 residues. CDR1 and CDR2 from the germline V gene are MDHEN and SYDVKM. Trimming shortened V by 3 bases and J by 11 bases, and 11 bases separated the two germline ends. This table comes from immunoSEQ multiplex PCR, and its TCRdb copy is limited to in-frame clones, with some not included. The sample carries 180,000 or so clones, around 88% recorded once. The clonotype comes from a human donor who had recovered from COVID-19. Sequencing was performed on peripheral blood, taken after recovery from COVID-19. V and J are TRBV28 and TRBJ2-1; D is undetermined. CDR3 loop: CASSFPRSKQFF. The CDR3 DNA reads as TGTGCCAGCAGTTTTCCCAGGAGCAAGCAGTTCTTC.